Listed here is a single T cell receptor beta chain. Its target is unknown. The sample is drawn from a study of cytomegalovirus exposure and HLA in healthy donors. Study-wide results and caveats: The authors later found TCR association rates varying by HLA locus, with DRB1 most and HLA-C fewest. In a later analysis, most CMV-associated TCR beta chains appeared HLA-restricted.

Germline V lookup: CDR1 MNHEY, CDR2 SMNVEV (reference sequence). Trimming removed 0 bases at V and 3 bases at J, with 9 bases between. This CDR3 region has 14 residues. The PCR had 60 Vbeta and 13 Jbeta primers. The assay was immunoSEQ multiplex PCR, and TCRdb's table has in-frame clones only and misses some. The sample shows 150,000 or so clones, around 84% of them seen only once. Material: PBMCs. The chain employs TRBV27 and TRBJ2-7; weak D call: TRBD2 (6 bases). This clonotype originated in a woman in her thirties or forties in good health and CMV-seropositive. For the CDR3, the DNA is TGTGCCAGCAGTTTATCGGAGGGATTCTACGAGCAGTACTTC. It translates to CASSLSEGFYEQYF.